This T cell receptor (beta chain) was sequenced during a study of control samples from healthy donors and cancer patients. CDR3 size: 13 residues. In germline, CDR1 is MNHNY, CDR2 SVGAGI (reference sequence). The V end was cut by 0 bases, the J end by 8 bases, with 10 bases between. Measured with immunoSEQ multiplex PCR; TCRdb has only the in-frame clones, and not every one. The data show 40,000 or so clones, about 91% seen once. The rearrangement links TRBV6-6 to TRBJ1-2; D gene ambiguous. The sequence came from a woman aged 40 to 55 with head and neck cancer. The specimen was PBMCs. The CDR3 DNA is TGTGCCAGCAGTTACTCGCGGGTTGAAGGCTACACCTTC. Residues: CASSYSRVEGYTF.